The entry below describes one T cell receptor (beta chain). Germline CDR1 and CDR2: SGHAT and FQNNGV. Trimming pared 5 bases from V and 6 bases from J, leaving 16 bases between. This CDR3 has 14 residues. These data come from a study of cytomegalovirus exposure and HLA in healthy donors. Background on the study: A previous analysis identified about 110 million unique TCR beta sequences derived from around 200 million T cells.

PCR primers comprised 60 Vbeta and 13 Jbeta primers. Clones were read by immunoSEQ multiplex PCR, and TCRdb kept only the in-frame ones, dropping some. This sample carries over 110,000 clones, around 72% of them seen once, and the ten largest clones take roughly 1.3%. The source material was PBMCs. V gene TRBV11-2 combines with J gene TRBJ1-1; D remains ambiguous. The TCR comes from a woman in her thirties or forties in good health and CMV-seronegative. CDR3 protein: CASSPYSRFAEAFF. The CDR3 DNA reads as TGTGCCAGCAGCCCCTACTCTCGATTCGCTGAAGCTTTCTTT.